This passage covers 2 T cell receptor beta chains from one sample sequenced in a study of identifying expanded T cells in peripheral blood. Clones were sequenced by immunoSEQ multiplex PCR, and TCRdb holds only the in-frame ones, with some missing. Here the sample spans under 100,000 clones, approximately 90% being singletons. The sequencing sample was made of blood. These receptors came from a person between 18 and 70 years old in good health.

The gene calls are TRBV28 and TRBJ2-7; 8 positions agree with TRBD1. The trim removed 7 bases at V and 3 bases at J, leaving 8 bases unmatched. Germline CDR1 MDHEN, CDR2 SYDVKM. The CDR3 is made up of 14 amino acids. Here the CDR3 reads CASTRGQDDYEQYF. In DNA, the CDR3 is TGTGCCAGCACCAGGGGGCAGGATGACTACGAGCAGTACTTC.

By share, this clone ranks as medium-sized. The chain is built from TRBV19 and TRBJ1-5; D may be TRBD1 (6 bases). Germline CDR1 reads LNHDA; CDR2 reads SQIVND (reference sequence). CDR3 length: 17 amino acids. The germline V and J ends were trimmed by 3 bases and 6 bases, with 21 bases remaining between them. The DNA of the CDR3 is TGTGCCAGTAGTATCTCTGGCGCAGGGGTTCTCGGTCAGCCCCAGCATTTT. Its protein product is CASSISGAGVLGQPQHF.